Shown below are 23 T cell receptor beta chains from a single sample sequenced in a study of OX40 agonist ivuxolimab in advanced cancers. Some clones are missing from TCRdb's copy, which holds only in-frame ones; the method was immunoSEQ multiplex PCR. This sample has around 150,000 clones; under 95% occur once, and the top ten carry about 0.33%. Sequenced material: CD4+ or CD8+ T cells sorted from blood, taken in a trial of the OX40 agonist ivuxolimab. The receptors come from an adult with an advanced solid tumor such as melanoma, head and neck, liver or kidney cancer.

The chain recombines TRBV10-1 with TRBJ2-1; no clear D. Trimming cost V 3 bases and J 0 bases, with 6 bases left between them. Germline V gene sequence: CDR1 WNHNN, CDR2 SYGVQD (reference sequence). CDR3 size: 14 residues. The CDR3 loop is CASSEKSSYNEQFF. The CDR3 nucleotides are TGCGCCAGCAGTGAAAAGAGCTCCTACAATGAGCAGTTCTTC.

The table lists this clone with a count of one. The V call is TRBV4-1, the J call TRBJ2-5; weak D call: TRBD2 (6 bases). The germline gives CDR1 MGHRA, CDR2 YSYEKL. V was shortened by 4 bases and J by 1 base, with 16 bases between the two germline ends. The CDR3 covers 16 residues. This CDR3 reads CASSRTPGDSQETQYF. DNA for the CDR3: TGCGCCAGCAGCCGGACCCCCGGGGACTCCCAAGAGACCCAGTACTTC.

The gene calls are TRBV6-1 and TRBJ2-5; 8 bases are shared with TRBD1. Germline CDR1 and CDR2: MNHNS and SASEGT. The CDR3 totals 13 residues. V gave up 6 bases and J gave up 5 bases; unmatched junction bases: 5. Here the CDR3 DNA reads TGTGCCAGCAGGCAGGGGGCTGGCGAGACCCAGTACTTC. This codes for CASRQGAGETQYF.

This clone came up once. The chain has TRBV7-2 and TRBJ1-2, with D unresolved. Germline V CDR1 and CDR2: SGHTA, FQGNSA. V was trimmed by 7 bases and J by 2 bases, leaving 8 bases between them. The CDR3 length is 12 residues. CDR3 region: CASTSPNYGYTF. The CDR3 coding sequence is TGTGCCAGCACCTCCCCCAACTATGGCTACACCTTC.

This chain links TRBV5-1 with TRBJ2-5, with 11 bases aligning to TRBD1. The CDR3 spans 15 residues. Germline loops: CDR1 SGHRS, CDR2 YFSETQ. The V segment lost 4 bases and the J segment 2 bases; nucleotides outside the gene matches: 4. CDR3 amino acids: CASSLRDRGQETQYF. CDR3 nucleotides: TGCGCCAGCAGCCTCAGGGACAGGGGGCAAGAGACCCAGTACTTC.

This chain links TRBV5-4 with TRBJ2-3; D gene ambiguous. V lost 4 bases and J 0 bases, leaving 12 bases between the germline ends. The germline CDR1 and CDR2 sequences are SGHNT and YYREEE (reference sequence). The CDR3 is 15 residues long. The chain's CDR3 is CASSARTASTDTQYF. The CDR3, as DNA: TGTGCCAGCAGCGCCCGGACGGCTAGCACAGATACGCAGTATTTT.

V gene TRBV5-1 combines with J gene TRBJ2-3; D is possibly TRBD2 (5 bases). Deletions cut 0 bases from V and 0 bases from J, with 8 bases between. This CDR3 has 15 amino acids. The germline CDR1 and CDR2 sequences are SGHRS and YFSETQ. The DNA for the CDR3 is TGCGCCAGCAGCTTGGGAGGACTGAGCACAGATACGCAGTATTTT. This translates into CASSLGGLSTDTQYF.

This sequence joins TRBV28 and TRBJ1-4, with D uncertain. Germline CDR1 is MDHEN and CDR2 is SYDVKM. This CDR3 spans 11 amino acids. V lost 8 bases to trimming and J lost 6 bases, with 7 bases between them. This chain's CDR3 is CASGSDEKLFF. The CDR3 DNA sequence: TGTGCCAGCGGATCGGATGAAAAACTGTTTTTT.

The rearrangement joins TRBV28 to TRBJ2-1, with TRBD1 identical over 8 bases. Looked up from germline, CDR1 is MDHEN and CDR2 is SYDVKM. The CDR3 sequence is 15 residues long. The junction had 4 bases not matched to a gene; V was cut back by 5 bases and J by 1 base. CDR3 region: CASSPGGRSYNEQFF. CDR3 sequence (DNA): TGTGCCAGCAGTCCAGGGGGCCGGTCCTACAATGAGCAGTTCTTC.

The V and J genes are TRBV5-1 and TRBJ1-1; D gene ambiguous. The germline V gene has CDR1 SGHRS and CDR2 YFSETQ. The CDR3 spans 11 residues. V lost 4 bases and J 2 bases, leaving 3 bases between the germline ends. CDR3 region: CASSTNTEAFF. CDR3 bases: TGCGCCAGCAGCACAAACACTGAAGCTTTCTTT. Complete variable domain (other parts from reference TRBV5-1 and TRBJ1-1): KAGVTQTPRYLIKTRGQQVTLSCSPISGHRSVSWYQQTPGQGLQFLFEYFSETQRNKGNFPGRFSGRQFSNSRSEMNVSTLELGDSALYLCASSTNTEAFFGQGTRLTVV.

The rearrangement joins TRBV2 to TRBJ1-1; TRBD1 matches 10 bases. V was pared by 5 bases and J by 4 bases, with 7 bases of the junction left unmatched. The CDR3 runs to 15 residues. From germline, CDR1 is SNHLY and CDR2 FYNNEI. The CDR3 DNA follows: TGTGCCAGCAGTTCCAGGGACAGGGGATCCACTGAAGCTTTCTTT. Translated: CASSSRDRGSTEAFF.

CDR3 sequence reads: CASSPHPNTEAFF. The CDR3 DNA sequence: TGTGCCAGCAGCCCACACCCTAACACTGAAGCTTTCTTT. The chain links TRBV14 to TRBJ1-1, with D hard to call. The CDR3 runs 13 residues. Trimming stripped 4 bases from V and 2 bases from J, with 8 bases between. Germline CDR1 SGHDN, CDR2 FVKESK.

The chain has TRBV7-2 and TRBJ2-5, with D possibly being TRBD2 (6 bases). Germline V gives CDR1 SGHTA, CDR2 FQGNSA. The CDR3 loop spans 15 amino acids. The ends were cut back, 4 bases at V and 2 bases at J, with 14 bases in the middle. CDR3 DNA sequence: TGTGCCAGCAGCTGGAGGGCGGGGAGACAAGAGACCCAGTACTTC. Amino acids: CASSWRAGRQETQYF.

CDR3 residues: CASTYGIGYTF. The CDR3 DNA follows: TGTGCCAGCACCTACGGGATTGGCTACACCTTC. The chain recombines TRBV6-6 with TRBJ1-2; no clear D gene. Germline assignment: CDR1 MNHNY and CDR2 SVGAGI (reference sequence). This CDR3 has 11 residues. Trimming removed 7 bases at V and 7 bases at J, with 10 bases between.

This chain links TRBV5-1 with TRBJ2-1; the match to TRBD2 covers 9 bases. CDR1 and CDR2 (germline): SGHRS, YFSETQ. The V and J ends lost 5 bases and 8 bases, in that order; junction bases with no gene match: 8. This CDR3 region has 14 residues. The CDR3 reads CASRSTSGLDEQFF. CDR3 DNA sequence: TGCGCCAGCAGATCAACTAGCGGGCTCGATGAGCAGTTCTTC.

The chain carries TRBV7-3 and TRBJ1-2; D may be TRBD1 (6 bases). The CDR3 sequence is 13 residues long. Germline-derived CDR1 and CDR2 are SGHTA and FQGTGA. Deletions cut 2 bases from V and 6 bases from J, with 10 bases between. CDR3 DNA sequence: TGTGCCAGCAGCTTAGTCGGGGGCGATGGCTACACCTTC. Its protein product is CASSLVGGDGYTF.

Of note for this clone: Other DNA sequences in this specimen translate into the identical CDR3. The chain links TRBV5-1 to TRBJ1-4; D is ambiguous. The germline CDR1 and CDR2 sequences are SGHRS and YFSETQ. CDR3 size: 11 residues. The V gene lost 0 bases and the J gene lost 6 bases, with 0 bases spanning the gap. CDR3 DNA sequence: TGCGCCAGCAGCTTGGATGAAAAACTGTTTTTT. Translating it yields CASSLDEKLFF.

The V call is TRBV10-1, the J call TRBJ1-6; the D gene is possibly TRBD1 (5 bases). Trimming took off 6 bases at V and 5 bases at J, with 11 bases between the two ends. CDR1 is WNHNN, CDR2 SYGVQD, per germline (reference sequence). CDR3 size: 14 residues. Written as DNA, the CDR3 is TGCGCCAGCAGCGGGGGACCAGATAATTCACCCCTCCACTTT. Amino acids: CASSGGPDNSPLHF.

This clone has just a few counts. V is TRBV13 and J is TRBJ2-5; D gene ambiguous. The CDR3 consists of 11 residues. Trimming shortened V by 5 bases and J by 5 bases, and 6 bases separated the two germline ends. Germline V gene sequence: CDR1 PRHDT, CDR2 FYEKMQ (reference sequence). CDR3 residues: CASSLRETQYF. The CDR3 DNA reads TGTGCCAGCAGCCTCAGGGAGACCCAGTACTTC. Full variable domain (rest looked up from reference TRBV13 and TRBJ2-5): AAGVIQSPRHLIKEKRETATLKCYPIPRHDTVYWYQQGPGQDPQFLISFYEKMQSDKGSIPDRFSAQQFSDYHSELNMSSLELGDSALYFCASSLRETQYFGPGTRLLVL.

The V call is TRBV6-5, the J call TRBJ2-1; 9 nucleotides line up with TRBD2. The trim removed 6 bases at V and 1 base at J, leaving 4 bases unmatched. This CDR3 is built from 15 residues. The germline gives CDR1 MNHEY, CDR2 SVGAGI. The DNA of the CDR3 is TGTGCCAGCAGCCTTCTAGCGGGGTCCTACAATGAGCAGTTCTTC. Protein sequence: CASSLLAGSYNEQFF.

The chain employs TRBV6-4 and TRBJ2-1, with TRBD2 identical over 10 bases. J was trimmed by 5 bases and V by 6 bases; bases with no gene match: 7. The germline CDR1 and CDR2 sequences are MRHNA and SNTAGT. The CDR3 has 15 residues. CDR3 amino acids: CASRAASGSHNEQFF. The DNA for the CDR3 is TGTGCCAGCAGGGCGGCTAGCGGGAGTCACAATGAGCAGTTCTTC.

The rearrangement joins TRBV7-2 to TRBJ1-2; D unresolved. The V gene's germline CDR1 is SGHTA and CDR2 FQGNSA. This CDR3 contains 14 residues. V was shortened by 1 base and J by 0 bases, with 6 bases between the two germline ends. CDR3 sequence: CASSLVPANYGYTF. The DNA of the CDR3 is TGTGCCAGCAGCTTAGTCCCCGCTAACTATGGCTACACCTTC.

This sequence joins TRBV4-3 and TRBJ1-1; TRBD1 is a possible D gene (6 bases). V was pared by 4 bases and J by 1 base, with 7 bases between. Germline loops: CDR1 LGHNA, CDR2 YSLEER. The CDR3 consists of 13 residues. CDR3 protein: CASSRTANTEAFF. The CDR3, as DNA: TGCGCCAGCAGCCGGACAGCGAACACTGAAGCTTTCTTT.